This is a list of T cell receptor beta chains from one sample in a study of vaccination and CD4 T cells after COVID-19. TCRdb itself ran the PCR reads through MiXCR, one entry per CDR3 protein. The sample includes roughly 19,000 distinct CDR3 sequences, 50% seen only once; the top ten take 6.5%. These receptors have no identified antigens. Sequencing was done on a sample of CD4+ T cells from blood, cultured in vitro. These receptors originate from a human donor who had recovered from COVID-19. The CDR3 runs from the conserved cysteine through the conserved F or W. A D gene is named only where the DNA matches it firmly. Clone size appears in some rows only: once, few, many, or a class for an expanded clone.

D gene | clone size | J gene | V gene | CDR3 DNA | CDR3 protein
NA | few | TRBJ1-2 | TRBV5-1 | TGCGCCAGCAGCCCCTCCGGCGGTGTGGGACCGGGGTATGGCTACACCTTC | CASSPSGGVGPGYGYTF
NA | once | TRBJ1-4 | TRBV28 | TGTGCCAGCAGTTTAATCGGGGGGCCAGATGAAAAACTGTTTTTT | CASSLIGGPDEKLFF
NA | NA | TRBJ1-2 | TRBV5-1 | TGCGCCAGCAGCCACCCCAGGGCTCGCTTGGGAGGCTACACCTTC | CASSHPRARLGGYTF
NA | NA | TRBJ2-3 | TRBV6-1 | TGTGCCAGCAGCCTTTCACTACAGGTAATCCAAGAGGATACGCAGTATTTT | CASSLSLQVIQEDTQYF
TRBD1 | NA | TRBJ2-7 | TRBV28 | TGTGCCTCCCGGGACAGGGTCTACGAGCAATACTTC | CASRDRVYEQYF
TRBD2 | NA | TRBJ2-7 | TRBV7-9 | TGTGCCAGCAGCTTCCCCCGGGACTACACCTACGAGCAGTACTTC | CASSFPRDYTYEQYF
NA | few | TRBJ1-5 | TRBV29-1 | TGCAGCGCCGAGACGGGCCCGCTGGGGCAGCCCCAGCATTTT | CSAETGPLGQPQHF
NA | few | TRBJ2-3 | TRBV7-2 | TGTGCCAGCAGCCAGCCCCCGAGCACAGATACGCAGTATTTT | CASSQPPSTDTQYF
TRBD2 | once | TRBJ2-3 | TRBV5-1 | TGCGCCAGCAGCTTGGGGCTAGCGGGTAGCACAGATACGCAGTATTTT | CASSLGLAGSTDTQYF
TRBD2 | NA | TRBJ2-7 | TRBV19 | TGTGCCAGTAGTTCGACTTCCGGGACTAGTTACGAGCAGTACTTC | CASSSTSGTSYEQYF
TRBD1 | NA | TRBJ1-5 | TRBV6-1 | TGTGCCAGCAGGGACAGGGAGTTGAATCAGCCCCAGCATTTT | CASRDRELNQPQHF
NA | NA | TRBJ1-1 | TRBV2 | TGTGCCAGCAACCTACAGGGAGCGAACACTGAAGCTTTCTTT | CASNLQGANTEAFF
NA | NA | TRBJ1-3 | TRBV7-3 | TGTGCCAGCAGCTTAGGGCAATCTGGAAACACCATATATTTT | CASSLGQSGNTIYF
NA | few | TRBJ1-2 | TRBV20-1 | TGCAGTGCCAAAGGGACATCCGTCCGGGATGGCTACACCTTC | CSAKGTSVRDGYTF
NA | NA | TRBJ1-1 | TRBV24-1 | TGTGCCACCAGTGACGTAGGGAACACTGAAGCTTTCTTT | CATSDVGNTEAFF
NA | few | TRBJ2-7 | TRBV20-1 | TGCAGTGCTTCAGACAGGCCGGGGAGGGAGCAGTACTTC | CSASDRPGREQYF
NA | NA | TRBJ2-7 | TRBV5-1 | TGCGCCAGCGACTCCAGATCGTCGCGTGGGTACGAGCAGTACTTC | CASDSRSSRGYEQYF
TRBD2 | NA | TRBJ2-1 | TRBV10-3 | TGTGCCATCAGCGGAGGTCTGGCTAGCGGGAGGGCTGAGCAGTTCTTC | CAISGGLASGRAEQFF
TRBD1 | NA | TRBJ2-7 | TRBV6-2/TRBV6-3 | TGTGCCAGCAGACGAAGGGACAGGTCCTACGAGCAGTACTTC | CASRRRDRSYEQYF
NA | NA | TRBJ1-2 | TRBV11-3 | TGTGCCAGCAGCTTAAGAGGAGGGGCCAGAGCTAACTATGGCTACACCTTC | CASSLRGGARANYGYTF
TRBD1 | few | TRBJ2-6 | TRBV27 | TGTGCCAGCAGTTTAAGGGGGCACTCTGGGGCCAACGTCCTGACTTTC | CASSLRGHSGANVLTF
TRBD1 | NA | TRBJ1-6 | TRBV10-2 | TGCGCCAGCAGAGGACAGGAAAATTCACCCCTCCACTTT | CASRGQENSPLHF
NA | few | TRBJ1-6 | TRBV27 | TGTGCCAGCAGTCGTGGGGGACTAGTTTCACCCCTCCACTTT | CASSRGGLVSPLHF
NA | NA | TRBJ2-3 | TRBV18 | TGTGCCAGCTCACCAAACCAACTAGGAACAGATACGCAGTATTTT | CASSPNQLGTDTQYF
NA | NA | TRBJ2-7 | TRBV28 | TGTGCCAGCACGGGGGGAGGGGGCGAGAACGAGCAGTACTTC | CASTGGGGENEQYF
NA | NA | TRBJ2-1 | TRBV20-1 | TGCAGTGCTAGGGATCCCAAGCGGGTTGACAATGAGCAGTTCTTC | CSARDPKRVDNEQFF
TRBD2 | few | TRBJ2-1 | TRBV7-8 | TGTGCCAGCAGCCGACTAGCGGGACCGTATGAGCAGTTCTTC | CASSRLAGPYEQFF
NA | NA | TRBJ1-5 | TRBV7-8 | TGTGCCAGCAGCTTAAATAGGGCCAATCAGCCCCAGCATTTT | CASSLNRANQPQHF
TRBD1 | few | TRBJ1-1 | TRBV27 | TGTGCCAGCAGTACGACAGGGGCTGAAGCTTTCTTT | CASSTTGAEAFF
NA | NA | TRBJ2-7 | TRBV2 | TGTGCCAGCAGGGAGATAGCGGATTCCTACGAGCAGTACTTC | CASREIADSYEQYF
NA | NA | TRBJ2-3 | TRBV20-1 | TGCAGTGCTGAAACAGGGGAGGGCACAGATACGCAGTATTTT | CSAETGEGTDTQYF
NA | NA | TRBJ2-7 | TRBV30 | TGTGCCTGGAGTGTGGGAGCGGCCCCCTACGAGCAGTACTTC | CAWSVGAAPYEQYF